The entry that follows covers one T cell receptor (beta chain) sequence. The assay was immunoSEQ multiplex PCR, and TCRdb's table has in-frame clones only and misses some. Of thousands of clones listed, approximately 74% are singletons. This sample was included in a study of immune cell composition in non-small cell lung cancer. The CDR3 spans 12 residues. This sequence joins TRBV21-1 and TRBJ1-5. TRBV21-1 is a pseudogene. The sequence derives from a human donor with non-small cell lung cancer. Sequenced: lung tumor tissue. The CDR3 coding sequence is TGTGCCAGCACCTATATAAATCAGCCCCAGCATTTT. Encoded protein: CASTYINQPQHF.